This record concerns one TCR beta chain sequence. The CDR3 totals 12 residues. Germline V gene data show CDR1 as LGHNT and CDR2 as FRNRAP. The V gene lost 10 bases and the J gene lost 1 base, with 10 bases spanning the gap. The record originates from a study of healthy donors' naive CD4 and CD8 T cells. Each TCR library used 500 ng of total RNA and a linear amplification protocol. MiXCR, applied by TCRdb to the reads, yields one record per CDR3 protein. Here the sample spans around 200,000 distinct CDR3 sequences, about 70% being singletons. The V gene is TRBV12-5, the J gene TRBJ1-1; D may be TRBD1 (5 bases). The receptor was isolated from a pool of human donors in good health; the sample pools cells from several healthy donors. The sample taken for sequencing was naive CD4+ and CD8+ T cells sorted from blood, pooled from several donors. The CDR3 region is CATVRGNTEAFF. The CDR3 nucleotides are TGTGCTACCGTTAGGGGGAACACTGAAGCTTTCTTT.